One and the same sample provided the 9 T cell receptor beta chains below, sequenced in a study of OX40 agonist ivuxolimab in advanced cancers. Sequenced by immunoSEQ multiplex PCR; TCRdb stores in-frame clones only, minus some. The sample lists roughly 56,000 clones; 80% to 90% were seen once. The material was CD4+ or CD8+ T cells sorted from blood, obtained in a trial of the OX40 agonist ivuxolimab. These receptors all stem from an adult with an advanced solid tumor such as melanoma, head and neck, liver or kidney cancer.

The V and J genes are TRBV7-6 and TRBJ2-7; tentative D call: TRBD1 (6 bases). CDR3 length: 14 amino acids. The germline V and J ends were trimmed by 1 base and 5 bases, with 12 bases remaining between them. Germline V lookup: CDR1 SGHVS, CDR2 FNYEAQ. This CDR3 is CASSLVGQGNEQYF. The CDR3 bases are TGTGCCAGCAGCTTAGTAGGGCAGGGGAACGAGCAGTACTTC.

In the case of this clone: Germline is not matched at one junction end, which may reflect a read error. The rearrangement joins TRBV7-7 to TRBJ2-5; 8 bases are a match to TRBD1. The CDR3 consists of 15 residues. Germline V CDR1 and CDR2: SSHAT, FNYEAQ (reference sequence). The CDR3 reads CASSSQPTGVETQYF. CDR3 DNA sequence: TGTGCTAGCAGCTCTCAACCGACAGGGGTCGAGACCCAGTACTTC. Combining the CDR3 with reference TRBV7-7 and TRBJ2-5 gives the whole variable domain GAGVSQSPRYKVTKRGQDVTLRCDPISSHATLYWYQQALGQGPEFLTYFNYEAQPDKSGLPSDRFSAERPEGSISTLTIQRTEQRDSAMYRCASSSQPTGVETQYFGPGTRLLVL.

The V and J genes are TRBV4-1 and TRBJ1-5; possible D gene TRBD1, 5 bases. The CDR3 loop spans 15 amino acids. V gave up 4 bases and J gave up 3 bases, with 13 bases separating them. The germline V gene encodes CDR1 MGHRA and CDR2 YSYEKL. The CDR3 sequence is CASSLTDSYNQPQHF. The CDR3 coding sequence is TGCGCCAGCAGCCTCACAGACAGCTACAATCAGCCCCAGCATTTT.

The rearrangement uses TRBV29-1 and TRBJ1-5, with 7 bases that match TRBD1. The CDR3 totals 13 residues. Trimming cost V 7 bases and J 4 bases; bases outside gene matches: 7. CDR1 and CDR2 from the germline V gene are SQVTM and ANQGSEA. CDR3 in amino acids: CSARETGNQPQHF. Written as DNA, the CDR3 is TGCAGCGCGCGGGAGACAGGGAATCAGCCCCAGCATTTT. Full variable domain (remainder filled in from reference TRBV29-1 and TRBJ1-5): SAVISQKPSRDICQRGTSLTIQCQVDSQVTMMFWYRQQPGQSLTLIATANQGSEATYESGFVIDKFPISRPNLTFSTLTVSNMSPEDSSIYLCSARETGNQPQHFGDGTRLSIL.

The genes are TRBV19 and TRBJ2-2, with D tentatively TRBD1 (5 bases). The CDR3 length is 16 residues. CDR1 is LNHDA and CDR2 is SQIVND in the germline V gene (reference sequence). Trimming removed 6 bases at V and 0 bases at J, with 14 bases between. CDR3 bases: TGTGCCAGTAGGGGGTGGGGCACCTCGAACACCGGGGAGCTGTTTTTT. Translating it yields CASRGWGTSNTGELFF.

V gene TRBV5-1 combines with J gene TRBJ2-1; D might be TRBD1 (6 bases). The CDR3 has 15 residues. Germline loops: CDR1 SGHRS, CDR2 YFSETQ. V was clipped by 4 bases and J by 7 bases, with 18 bases between them. The CDR3 nucleotides are TGCGCCAGCAGCCGAGGCGTTCAGGGGAAGAATGAGCAGTTCTTC. Its protein is CASSRGVQGKNEQFF.

The chain has TRBV9 and TRBJ2-7; perhaps TRBD1 as D (7 bases). There are 16 residues in the CDR3. Germline CDR1 and CDR2: SGDLS and YYNGEE. Trimming left V 4 bases short and J 1 base short, with 18 bases between. The CDR3 DNA reads as TGTGCCAGCAGCCCCGGCGGGACAGAGATTTCCTACGAGCAGTACTTC. Translated, it gives CASSPGGTEISYEQYF.

The rearrangement uses TRBV2 and TRBJ2-5; D gene ambiguous. Germline assignment: CDR1 SNHLY and CDR2 FYNNEI. The CDR3 is 13 residues long. Between the trimmed V and J ends, which lost 5 bases and 1 base, there was a span of 8 bases. CDR3 protein: CASSQITQETQYF. As DNA, the CDR3 is TGTGCCAGCAGTCAGATTACCCAAGAGACCCAGTACTTC.

The gene calls are TRBV12-5 and TRBJ2-3; 10 bases line up with TRBD2. V was pared by 6 bases and J by 11 bases, with 17 bases of the junction left unmatched. The CDR3 runs 16 residues. Per the germline V gene, CDR1 is LGHNT and CDR2 is FRNRAP. CDR3 DNA sequence: TGTGCTAGTGGCAGTCCTAGCGGGGGTGACCTTAGGGGGCAGTATTTT. This translates into CASGSPSGGDLRGQYF.